This T cell receptor beta chain was identified during a study of CD8+ T cells in alopecia areata. Whole-study context: At a dose of 5 to 10 mg twice daily, oral tofacitinib was given to treated patients.

Study conclusions and caveats: Scalp sequencing captures resident alphabeta T cells of normal skin too.

Reverse transcribed after extraction, RNA yielded cDNA as the sequencing template. Repertoires were generated with immunoSEQ multiplex PCR, while TCRdb's copy carries only in-frame clones and drops some. Of more than 90,000 clones listed, roughly 64% are singletons. As concerns this clone: Its antigen is as yet unknown.

As to treatment: oral pan-JAK inhibitor, 5-10 mg twice daily. Punch biopsies of lesional scalp, plus peripheral blood, were taken from alopecia areata patients. This specimen was CD8+ T cells sorted from blood, taken at week 4, from a patient treated with tofacitinib. The receptor's source is a human donor with alopecia areata.

DNA of the CDR3: TGTGCCAGCAGTTCGGACAGCTTCTTCTCCTACGAGCAGTACTTC. Translated, it gives CASSSDSFFSYEQYF. This rearrangement joins TRBV28 to TRBJ2-7; weak D call: TRBD1 (6 bases). V dropped 4 bases and J dropped 0 bases, with 13 bases sitting between them. Germline loops: CDR1 MDHEN, CDR2 SYDVKM. The CDR3 covers 15 residues.